This TCR beta chain derives from a study of blood T cell repertoires in COVID-19. The overall study: Sites in the United States, Italy and Spain provided acute and convalescent COVID-19 samples. The analysed material was cDNA or gDNA that came from T cells, B-cell-depleted T cells, or PBMCs.

The CDR3 is made up of 16 amino acids. Germline values: CDR1 SGHVS, CDR2 FNYEAQ. Trimming took 5 bases from V and 7 from J; bases not matched to a gene: 13. Under the authors' procedure: Amplified reference gene primers provided the basis for estimating nucleated cell counts. Clones were sequenced by immunoSEQ multiplex PCR, and TCRdb holds only the in-frame ones, with some missing. The DNA gave D and trimming, while V, J and clone size come from that table. The table has about 80,000 clones, about 79% seen once; the top ten hold about 15%. The source material was peripheral blood. The receptor was derived from a human donor in a cohort sampled during active COVID-19. The genes are TRBV7-6 and TRBJ2-1, with TRBD1 matching over 8 bases. In nucleotides, the CDR3 is TGTGCCAGCAGCCAGGAGACGGGACAGGTGGGGAATGAGCAGTTCTTC. Residues: CASSQETGQVGNEQFF.